This T cell receptor beta chain comes out of a study of identifying expanded T cells in peripheral blood. Profiled with immunoSEQ multiplex PCR; TCRdb holds only in-frame clones, not every one. The table has approximately 85,000 clones, approximately 84% seen once. Healthy donors had no documented immune events, such as infections, while sampled. Of note for this clone: Its antigen remains unidentified.

The CDR3 sequence is 18 residues long. The V and J ends lost 1 base and 6 bases, in that order; junction bases with no gene match: 13. CDR1 and CDR2 from the germline V gene are MGHRA and YSYEKL. Findings and caveats of the study: About 1.2 clones differed between technical replicates, versus approximately 17 and 20 over time. Clone count variance between roughly 2-week samples rose with total template count.

Material for sequencing was blood. The chain has TRBV4-1 and TRBJ2-5, with TRBD1 matching over 11 bases. The TCR sequence derives from a person aged 18 to 70 in good health. The CDR3 here is CASSQGGPGQGALKTQYF. The CDR3 DNA sequence: TGCGCCAGCAGCCAAGGTGGTCCTGGACAGGGGGCATTGAAGACCCAGTACTTC.